This note documents a single TCR beta chain sequence. No antigen is known for it. Other DNA sequences of this sample code for an identical CDR3. TCRdb's table, derived via immunoSEQ multiplex PCR, lists solely in-frame clones and lacks some. The repertoire holds approximately 110,000 clones, 88% seen once, with about 13% in the top ten. These data come from a study of T cell responses to AZD1222 COVID-19 vaccine. Whole-study results and caveats: Baseline seropositivity occurred in only six AZD1222 recipients. Reportedly, nearly half of unique spike TCRs recognized epitopes outside B.1.351/B.1.1.7 mutations. The donors showed a predominance of white British ancestry and of females, with possible underestimation of clonal diversity.

Trimming pared 1 base from V and 4 bases from J, leaving 5 bases between. This CDR3 has 13 amino acids. The germline CDR1 and CDR2 sequences are SGHNT and YYREEE (reference sequence). Material: peripheral blood, obtained on day 0 of MenACWY control vaccination. The origin of this receptor is an adult in good health. The gene calls are TRBV5-4 and TRBJ2-2; D gene unclear. CDR3 amino acids: CASSLSRTGELFF. The CDR3 coding sequence is TGTGCCAGCAGCTTGTCCCGCACCGGGGAGCTGTTTTTT.